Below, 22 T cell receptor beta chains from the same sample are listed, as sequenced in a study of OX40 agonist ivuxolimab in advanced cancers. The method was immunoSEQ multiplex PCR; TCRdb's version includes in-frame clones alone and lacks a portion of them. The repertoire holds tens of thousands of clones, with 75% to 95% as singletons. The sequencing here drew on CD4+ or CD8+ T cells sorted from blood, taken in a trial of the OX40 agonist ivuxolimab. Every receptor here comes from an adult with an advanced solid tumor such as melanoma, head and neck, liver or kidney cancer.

CDR3 DNA: TGTGCCAGCAGTTCACGACAGGGGCATTCACCCCTCCACTTT. It yields the protein CASSSRQGHSPLHF. This chain joins TRBV6-5 and TRBJ1-6, with 8 bases lining up with TRBD1. There are 14 residues in the CDR3. Germline CDR1 and CDR2: MNHEY and SVGAGI. V lost 4 bases and J lost 8; bases outside the gene matches: 4.

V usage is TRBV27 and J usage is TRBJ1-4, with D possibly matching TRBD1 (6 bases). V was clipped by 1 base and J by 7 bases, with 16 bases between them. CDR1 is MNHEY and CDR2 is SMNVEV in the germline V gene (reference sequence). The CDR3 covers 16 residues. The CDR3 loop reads CASSLYGTGGSEKLFF. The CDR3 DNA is TGTGCCAGCAGTTTATATGGGACGGGGGGCAGTGAAAAACTGTTTTTT.

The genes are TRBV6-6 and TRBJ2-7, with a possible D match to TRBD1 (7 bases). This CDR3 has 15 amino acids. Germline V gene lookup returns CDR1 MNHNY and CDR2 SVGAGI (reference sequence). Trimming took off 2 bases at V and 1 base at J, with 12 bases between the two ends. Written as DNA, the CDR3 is TGTGCCAGCAGTTACAAGGGGGCGGGATCCTACGAGCAGTACTTC. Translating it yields CASSYKGAGSYEQYF.

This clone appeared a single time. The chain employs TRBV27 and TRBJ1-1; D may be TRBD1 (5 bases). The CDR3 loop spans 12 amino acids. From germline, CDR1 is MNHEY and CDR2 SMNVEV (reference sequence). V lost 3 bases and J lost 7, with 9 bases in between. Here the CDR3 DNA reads TGTGCCAGCAGTTTCCAGGGTGGTGAAGCTTTCTTT. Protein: CASSFQGGEAFF.

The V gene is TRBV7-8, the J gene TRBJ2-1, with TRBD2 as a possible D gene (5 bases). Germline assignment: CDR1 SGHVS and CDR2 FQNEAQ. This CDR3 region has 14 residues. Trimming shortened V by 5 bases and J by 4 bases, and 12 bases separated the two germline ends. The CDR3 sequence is CASSDGWEYNEQFF. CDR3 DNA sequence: TGTGCCAGCAGCGACGGCTGGGAGTACAATGAGCAGTTCTTC.

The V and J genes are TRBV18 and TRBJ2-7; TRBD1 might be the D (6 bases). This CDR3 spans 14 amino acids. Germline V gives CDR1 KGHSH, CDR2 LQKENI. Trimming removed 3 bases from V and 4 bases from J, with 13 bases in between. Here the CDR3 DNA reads TGTGCCAGCTCACCTCCGGGACACCCTTACGAGCAGTACTTC. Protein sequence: CASSPPGHPYEQYF.

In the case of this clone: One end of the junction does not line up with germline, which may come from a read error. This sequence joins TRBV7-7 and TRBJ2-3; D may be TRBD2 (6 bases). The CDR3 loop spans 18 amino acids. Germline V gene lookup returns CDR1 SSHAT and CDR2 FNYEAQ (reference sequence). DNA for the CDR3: TGTGCTAGCAGCTTAGAACCCTCGCGGAGGGGCCTCACAGATACGCAGTATTTT. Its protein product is CASSLEPSRRGLTDTQYF.

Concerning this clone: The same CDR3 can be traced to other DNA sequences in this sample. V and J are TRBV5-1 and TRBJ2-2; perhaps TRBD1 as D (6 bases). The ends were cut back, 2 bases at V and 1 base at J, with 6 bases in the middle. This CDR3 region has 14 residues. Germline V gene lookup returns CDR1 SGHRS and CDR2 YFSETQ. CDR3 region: CASSLGGNTGELFF. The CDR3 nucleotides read TGCGCCAGCAGCTTAGGGGGGAACACCGGGGAGCTGTTTTTT.

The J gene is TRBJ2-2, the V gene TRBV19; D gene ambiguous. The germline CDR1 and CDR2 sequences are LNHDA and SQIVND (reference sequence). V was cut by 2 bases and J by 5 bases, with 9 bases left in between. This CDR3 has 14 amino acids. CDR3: CASSIIVETGELFF. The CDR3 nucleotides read TGTGCCAGTAGTATAATAGTGGAAACCGGGGAGCTGTTTTTT.

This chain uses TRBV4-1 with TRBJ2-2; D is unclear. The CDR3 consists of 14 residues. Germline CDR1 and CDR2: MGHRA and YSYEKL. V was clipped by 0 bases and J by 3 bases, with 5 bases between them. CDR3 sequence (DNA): TGCGCCAGCAGCCAAGACAGATACACCGGGGAGCTGTTTTTT. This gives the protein CASSQDRYTGELFF.

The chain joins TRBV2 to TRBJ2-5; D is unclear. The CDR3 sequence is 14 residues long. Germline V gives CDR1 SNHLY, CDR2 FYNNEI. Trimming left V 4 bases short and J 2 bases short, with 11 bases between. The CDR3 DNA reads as TGTGCCAGCAGTGCGTTTGGGGAACAAGAGACCCAGTACTTC. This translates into CASSAFGEQETQYF.

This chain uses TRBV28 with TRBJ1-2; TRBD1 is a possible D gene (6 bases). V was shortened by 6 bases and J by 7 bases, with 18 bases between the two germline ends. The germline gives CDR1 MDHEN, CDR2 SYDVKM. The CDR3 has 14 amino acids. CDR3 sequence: CASSNLQGLSGYTF. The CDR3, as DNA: TGTGCCAGCAGCAACTTACAGGGTCTTAGTGGCTACACCTTC.

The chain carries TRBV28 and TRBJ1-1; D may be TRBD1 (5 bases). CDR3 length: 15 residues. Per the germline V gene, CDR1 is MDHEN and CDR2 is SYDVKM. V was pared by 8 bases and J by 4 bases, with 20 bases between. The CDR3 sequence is CASGVGTGGGTEAFF. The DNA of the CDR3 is TGTGCCAGCGGAGTCGGAACTGGGGGGGGCACTGAAGCTTTCTTT.

CDR3 sequence: CASAGPTEAFF. The CDR3 DNA follows: TGTGCCAGCGCCGGTCCGACTGAAGCTTTCTTT. The chain carries TRBV27 and TRBJ1-1; D ambiguous. V gave up 8 bases and J gave up 5 bases, with 9 bases separating them. CDR3 size: 11 residues. Germline assignment: CDR1 MNHEY and CDR2 SMNVEV (reference sequence).

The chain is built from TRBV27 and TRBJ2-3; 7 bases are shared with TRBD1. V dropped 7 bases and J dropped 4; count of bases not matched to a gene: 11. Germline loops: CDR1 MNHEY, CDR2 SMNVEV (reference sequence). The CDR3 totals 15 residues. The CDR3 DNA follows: TGTGCCAGCACCCTAGGGGACAGAGGGTCAGATACGCAGTATTTT. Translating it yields CASTLGDRGSDTQYF.

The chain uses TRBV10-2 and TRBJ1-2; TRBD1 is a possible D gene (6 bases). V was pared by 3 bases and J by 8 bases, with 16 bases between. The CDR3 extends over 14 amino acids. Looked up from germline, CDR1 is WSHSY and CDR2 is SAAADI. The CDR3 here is CASSENWGAGGYTF. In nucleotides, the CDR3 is TGCGCCAGCAGTGAAAATTGGGGGGCTGGGGGCTACACCTTC.

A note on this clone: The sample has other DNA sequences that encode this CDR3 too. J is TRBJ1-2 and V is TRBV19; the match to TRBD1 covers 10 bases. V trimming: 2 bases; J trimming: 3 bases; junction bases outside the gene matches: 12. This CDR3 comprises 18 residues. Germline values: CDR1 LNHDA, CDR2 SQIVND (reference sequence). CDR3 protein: CASSIRLGQGLSYYGYTF. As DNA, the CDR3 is TGTGCCAGTAGTATACGGTTGGGACAGGGGCTGTCCTACTATGGCTACACCTTC.

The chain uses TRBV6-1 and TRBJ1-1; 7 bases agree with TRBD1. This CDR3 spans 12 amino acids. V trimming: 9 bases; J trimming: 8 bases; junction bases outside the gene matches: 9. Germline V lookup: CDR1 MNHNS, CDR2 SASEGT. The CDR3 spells CARTTGLTEAFF. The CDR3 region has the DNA TGTGCCAGAACGACAGGGCTAACCGAAGCTTTCTTT.

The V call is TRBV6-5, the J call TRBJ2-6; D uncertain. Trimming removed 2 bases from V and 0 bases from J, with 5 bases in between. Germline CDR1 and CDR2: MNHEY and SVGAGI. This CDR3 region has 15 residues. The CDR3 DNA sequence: TGTGCCAGCAGTTACGTCCACTCTGGGGCCAACGTCCTGACTTTC. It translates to CASSYVHSGANVLTF.

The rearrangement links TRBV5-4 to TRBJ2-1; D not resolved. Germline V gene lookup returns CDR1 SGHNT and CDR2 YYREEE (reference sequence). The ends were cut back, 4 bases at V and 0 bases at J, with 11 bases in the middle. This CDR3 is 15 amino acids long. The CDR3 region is CASSTILGSYNEQFF. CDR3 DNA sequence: TGTGCCAGCAGCACCATATTAGGCTCCTACAATGAGCAGTTCTTC. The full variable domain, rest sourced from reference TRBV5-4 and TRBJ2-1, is ETGVTQSPTHLIKTRGQQVTLRCSSQSGHNTVSWYQQALGQGPQFIFQYYREEENGRGNFPPRFSGLQFPNYSSELNVNALELDDSALYLCASSTILGSYNEQFFGPGTRLTVL.

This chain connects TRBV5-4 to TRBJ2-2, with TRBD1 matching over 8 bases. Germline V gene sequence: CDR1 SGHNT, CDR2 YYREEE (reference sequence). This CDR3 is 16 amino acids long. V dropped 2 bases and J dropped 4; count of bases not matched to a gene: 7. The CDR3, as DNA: TGTGCCAGCAGCTTTGGACAGGGCTTATCCACCGGGGAGCTGTTTTTT. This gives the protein CASSFGQGLSTGELFF.

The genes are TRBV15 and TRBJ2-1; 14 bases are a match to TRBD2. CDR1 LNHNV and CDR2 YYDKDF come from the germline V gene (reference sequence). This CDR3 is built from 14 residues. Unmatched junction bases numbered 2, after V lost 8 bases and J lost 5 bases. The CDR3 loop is CATLGLAGDNEQFF. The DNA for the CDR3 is TGTGCCACCCTGGGACTAGCGGGAGACAATGAGCAGTTCTTC.